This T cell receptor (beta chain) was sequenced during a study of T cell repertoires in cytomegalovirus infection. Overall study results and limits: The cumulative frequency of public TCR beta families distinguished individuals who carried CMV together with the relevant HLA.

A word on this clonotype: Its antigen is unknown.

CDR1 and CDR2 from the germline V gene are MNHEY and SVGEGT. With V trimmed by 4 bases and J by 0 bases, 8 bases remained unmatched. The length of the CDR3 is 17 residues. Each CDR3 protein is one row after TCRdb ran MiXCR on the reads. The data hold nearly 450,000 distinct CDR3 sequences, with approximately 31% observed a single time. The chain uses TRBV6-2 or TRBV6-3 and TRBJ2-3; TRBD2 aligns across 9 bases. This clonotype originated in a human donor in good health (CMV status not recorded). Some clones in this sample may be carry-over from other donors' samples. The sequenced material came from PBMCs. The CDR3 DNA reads TGTGCCAGCAGTTCCCGCGGGGGGGCCACGAGCACAGATACGCAGTATTTT. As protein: CASSSRGGATSTDTQYF.